This TCR beta chain emerged from a study of Ad26.COV2.S vaccination and SARS-CoV-2 variants. Study overall: The authors gave Ad26.COV2.S intramuscularly, either once or twice 56 days apart.

Some clones are missing from TCRdb's copy, which holds only in-frame ones; the method was immunoSEQ multiplex PCR. The top ten hold around 1.8% of the sample, which has some 460,000 clones, about 88% seen once. As for this clone: The antigen remains undetermined.

Trimming took off 4 bases at V and 1 base at J, with 10 bases between the two ends. Per germline, CDR1 MNHEY and CDR2 SMNVEV (reference sequence). This CDR3 is built from 14 residues. The sample's treatment: some 20 received Ad26.COV2.S at low or high dose, single or two shots; about 5 received placebo; per-sample allocation not given. Sampling was performed 63 days after the first vaccine or placebo injection. The study, taken as a whole, reports: Vaccine recipients posted higher spike-specific TCR breadth than their placebo counterparts.

Sequences were derived from peripheral blood, sampled in a trial of Ad26.COV2.S vaccine versus placebo. V usage is TRBV27 and J usage is TRBJ1-1, with D perhaps matching TRBD1 (6 bases). This sequence originates from a person between 18 and 59 years old who received the Ad26.COV2.S COVID-19 vaccine or a placebo. The CDR3 region has the DNA TGTGCCAGCAGTTCAGCGGGGGCGAACACTGAAGCTTTCTTT. It translates to CASSSAGANTEAFF.